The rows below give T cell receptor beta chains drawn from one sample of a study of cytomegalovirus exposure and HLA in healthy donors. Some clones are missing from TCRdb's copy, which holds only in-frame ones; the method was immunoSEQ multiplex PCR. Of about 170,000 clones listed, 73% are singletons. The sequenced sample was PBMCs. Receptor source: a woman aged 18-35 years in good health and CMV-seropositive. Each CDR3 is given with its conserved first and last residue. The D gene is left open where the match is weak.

TGTGCCAGCAGCCCAGGCCAGAATTCACCCCTCCACTTT,CASSPGQNSPLHF,TRBJ1-6,.,TRBV7-2
TGCGCCAGCAGCCAAGATGGGGGGTCCTACGAGCAGTACTTC,CASSQDGGSYEQYF,TRBJ2-7,.,TRBV4-1
TGTGCCAGCAGCTTAGACGGTCTCCATGGCTACACCTTC,CASSLDGLHGYTF,TRBJ1-2,.,TRBV7-2
TGTGCCAGCAGCGCGGGACAGGGACTTACCTACGAGCAGTACTTC,CASSAGQGLTYEQYF,TRBJ2-7,TRBD1,TRBV7-8
TGTGCCAGCAGTTACTCGACAGCGGGCGATCACAATGAGCAGTTCTTC,CASSYSTAGDHNEQFF,TRBJ2-1,.,TRBV6-6
TGTGCCAGCAGTTTCGCAGGGGCGCCTAATCAGCCCCAGCATTTT,CASSFAGAPNQPQHF,TRBJ1-5,.,TRBV27
TGTGCCAGCAGCTCAACTAGCGGGGGGGGCAATGAGCAGTTCTTC,CASSSTSGGGNEQFF,TRBJ2-1,TRBD2,TRBV5-4
TGTGCCAGCGAATCTGGTGAGTTGGAGGAAAAACTGTTTTTT,CASESGELEEKLFF,TRBJ1-4,.,TRBV14
TGTGCCAGTAGTCTTAGCGGGGGGGCCCCCCATGAGCAGTTCTTC,CASSLSGGAPHEQFF,TRBJ2-1,TRBD2,TRBV19
TGTGCCAGCAGTGGCCGGGGGTTTGGTAGCAATCAGCCCCAGCATTTT,CASSGRGFGSNQPQHF,TRBJ1-5,.,TRBV2
TGCGCCAGCAGCCACGAGTCGAGTCGCGGCTACACCTTC,CASSHESSRGYTF,TRBJ1-2,.,TRBV4-1